The clone carrying this T cell receptor (beta chain) has only one observation. Antigen specificity is unknown. The data belong to a study of T cells in Graves' hyperthyroidism and ophthalmopathy. Notes on the study in general: It was a median 6.5 months before onset that the model predicted ophthalmopathy. Stable hyperthyroidism was separated from ophthalmopathy by a model based on 13 V-J features.

The CDR3 runs to 15 residues. V lost 7 bases and J lost 8; bases outside the gene matches: 9. Germline V lookup: CDR1 MNHNS, CDR2 SASEGT. Exclusions: uncontrolled infection, other autoimmune disease, pregnancy, lactation. The authors obtained PBMCs from 10 ml of fresh peripheral blood. The investigators amplified TCR beta CDR3 regions from RNA transcripts. The HTBI set primed first-round TCR CDR3 RT-PCR. TCRdb reprocessed the multiplex PCR reads via MiXCR and lists one record per CDR3 protein. The table lists about 270,000 distinct CDR3 sequences, roughly 22% of them singletons. This chain connects TRBV6-1 to TRBJ2-2, with 11 bases matching TRBD2. This TCR derives from a man aged 25-45 years with Graves' ophthalmopathy. The specimen sequenced was blood. CDR3 nucleotides: TGTGCCAGCACACACACTAGCGGGAGTTCTGGGGAGCTGTTTTTT. Amino acid sequence: CASTHTSGSSGELFF.